The 6 T cell receptor beta chains below all came from one sample that was sequenced in a study of CD8+CD57+ T cells in acquired aplastic anemia. CDR3 and TCR beta VDJ profiling relied on genomic DNA as the template. TCRdb itself ran the reads through MiXCR, one entry per CDR3 protein. This sample has about half a million distinct CDR3 sequences, with roughly a third found just once. CD8+CD57+ cell expansion, shown by flow cytometry, had occurred in the patients selected for sequencing. The sample was sorted CD4+, CD8+, or CD8+CD57+ T cells (not recorded which) from PBMCs. These TCRs come from a human donor with aplastic anemia.

The V and J genes are TRBV6-5 and TRBJ1-3; unclear D gene. Germline V gene sequence: CDR1 MNHEY, CDR2 SVGAGI. The CDR3 spans 16 residues. Between the trimmed V and J ends, which lost 6 bases and 6 bases, there was a span of 21 bases. The CDR3 DNA reads TGTGCCAGCAGATATACCACGCGGGTAGATGAAAACACCATATATTTT. Amino acids: CASRYTTRVDENTIYF.

The V and J genes are TRBV30 and TRBJ1-6; D gene uncertain. Germline CDR1 GTSNPN, CDR2 SVGIG (reference sequence). V was cut by 2 bases and J by 0 bases, with 11 bases left in between. This CDR3 contains 16 residues. In DNA, the CDR3 is TGTGCCTGGAGTCTCCTGTCCTTCTCCTATAATTCACCCCTCCACTTT. Translating it yields CAWSLLSFSYNSPLHF.

This chain links TRBV12-3 or TRBV12-4 with TRBJ2-7, with a weak D call TRBD1 (5 bases). Trimming pared 3 bases from V and 2 bases from J, leaving 11 bases between. The CDR3 is 14 amino acids. CDR3 bases: TGTGCCAGCAGTTTTGGGGCGGCCCCCTACGAGCAGTACTTC. This codes for CASSFGAAPYEQYF.

About this clonotype itself: One end of the junction varies from germline; a read error may be responsible. V gene TRBV12-3 or TRBV12-4 combines with J gene TRBJ1-2, with D uncertain. This CDR3 comprises 13 residues. In DNA, the CDR3 is TGTACCAGCAGTCCCGACACAGATTATGGCTACACCTTC. Protein: CTSSPDTDYGYTF.

This clonotype was seen ten or more times. The rearrangement joins TRBV2 to TRBJ1-1; 8 nucleotides line up with TRBD1. Germline CDR1 reads SNHLY; CDR2 reads FYNNEI. CDR3 length: 13 residues. The trim removed 4 bases at V and 7 bases at J, leaving 5 bases unmatched. CDR3: CASSVTGGLEAFF. The CDR3 nucleotides are TGTGCCAGCAGTGTAACAGGGGGACTTGAAGCTTTCTTT.

Points on this clonotype: This could be a read error, since a much larger clone is one nucleotide away. This chain uses TRBV2 with TRBJ2-1; 10 bases are shared with TRBD2. The CDR3 covers 14 residues. The junction had 9 bases not matched to a gene; V was cut back by 10 bases and J by 6 bases. Germline values: CDR1 SNHLY, CDR2 FYNNEI. The CDR3: CANWMERGGNEQFF. DNA for the CDR3: TGTGCCAACTGGATGGAGCGGGGGGGCAATGAGCAGTTCTTC.